A single T cell receptor (beta chain) is shown here with its context. It was with a sample-barcoded 5' primer and a J-beta primer mix that a second PCR of roughly 7 to 12 cycles was run. TCRdb re-called the 5' RACE reads through MiXCR, storing one row per CDR3 protein. The repertoire has 1.8 million or so distinct CDR3 sequences, around 40% of them found once; the top ten carry roughly 24%. V lost 6 bases to trimming and J lost 2 bases, with 12 bases between them. The CDR3 has 14 residues. This entry comes from a study of blood T cells in healthy people across ages. The origin of this receptor is a human donor in good health. The chain has TRBV12-3 or TRBV12-4 and TRBJ2-3; the D gene could be TRBD1 or TRBD2 (5 bases each). Input material: blood. CDR3 DNA: TGTGCCAGCAGAAGGGACCAGGACACAGATACGCAGTATTTT. This translates into CASRRDQDTDTQYF.